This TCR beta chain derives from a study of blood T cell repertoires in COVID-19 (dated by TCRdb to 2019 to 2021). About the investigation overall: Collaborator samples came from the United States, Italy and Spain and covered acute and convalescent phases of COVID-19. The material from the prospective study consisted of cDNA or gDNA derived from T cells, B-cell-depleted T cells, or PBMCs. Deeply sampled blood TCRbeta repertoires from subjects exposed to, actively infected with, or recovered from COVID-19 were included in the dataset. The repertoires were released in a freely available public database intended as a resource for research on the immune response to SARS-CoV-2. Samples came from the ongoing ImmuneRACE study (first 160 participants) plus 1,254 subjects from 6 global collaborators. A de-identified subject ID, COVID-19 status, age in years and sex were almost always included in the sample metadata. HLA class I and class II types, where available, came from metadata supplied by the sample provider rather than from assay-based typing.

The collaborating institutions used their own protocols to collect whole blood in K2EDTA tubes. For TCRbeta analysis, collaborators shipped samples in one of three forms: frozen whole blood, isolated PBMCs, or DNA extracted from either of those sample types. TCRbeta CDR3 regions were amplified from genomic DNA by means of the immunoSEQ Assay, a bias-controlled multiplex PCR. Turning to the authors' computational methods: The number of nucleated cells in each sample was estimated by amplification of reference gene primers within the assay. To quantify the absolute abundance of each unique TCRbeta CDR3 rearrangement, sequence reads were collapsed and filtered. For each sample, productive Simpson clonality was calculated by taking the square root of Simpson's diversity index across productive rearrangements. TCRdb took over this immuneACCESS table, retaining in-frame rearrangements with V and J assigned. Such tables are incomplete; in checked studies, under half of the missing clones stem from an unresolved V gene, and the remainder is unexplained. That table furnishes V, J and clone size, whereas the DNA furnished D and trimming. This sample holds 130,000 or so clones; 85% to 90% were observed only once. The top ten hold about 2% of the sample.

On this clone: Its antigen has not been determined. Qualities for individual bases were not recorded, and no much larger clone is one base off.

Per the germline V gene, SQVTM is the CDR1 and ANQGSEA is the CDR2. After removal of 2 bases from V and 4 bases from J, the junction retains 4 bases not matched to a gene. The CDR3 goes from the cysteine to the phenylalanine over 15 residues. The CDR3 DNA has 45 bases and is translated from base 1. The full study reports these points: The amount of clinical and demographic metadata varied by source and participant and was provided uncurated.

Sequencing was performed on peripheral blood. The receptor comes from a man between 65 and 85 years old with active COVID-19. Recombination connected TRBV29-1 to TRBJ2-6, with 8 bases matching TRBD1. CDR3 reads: CSVEQGAVGANVLTF. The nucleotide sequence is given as TGCAGCGTTGAACAGGGGGCAGTGGGGGCCAACGTCCTGACTTTC.